What follows is one T cell receptor (beta chain) and its context. This clonotype is categorized as medium-sized (0.01 to 0.1%). Its specific antigen is unknown. No base quality values were provided; no much bigger clone lies one nucleotide off. Receptors were amplified or captured by 5' RACE. TCRdb lists the instrument as NextSeq 500. The TCR library protocol attached a unique molecular identifier to each TCR cDNA molecule to allow correction of PCR and sequencing errors. As for the original processing: TCR identification, UMI-based error correction and CDR3 extraction were all carried out with Decombinator tools. TCRs above a frequency of 2 per 1,000, corresponding to the top 1% of the tumor frequency distribution, were defined as expanded. Expanded tumor TCRs were classed as regional if statistically deemed absent (corrected P<0.05) from at least one tumor region, otherwise ubiquitous. Renyi diversity was computed with the R vegan package after each repertoire had been subsampled 100 times to 5,000 TCRs. CDR3 similarity networks were built from amino acid triplet string-kernel similarity, with CDR3s being connected when pairwise similarity was above 0.82. The raw public reads went through TCRdb reprocessing: fastp at Q25, MiXCR clone calling, in-frame beta chains kept. Rows matching on CDR3 protein sequence are summarized as one entry with the most common DNA and genes. The V and J calls come from TCRdb's annotation, not from the publication. The sample table shows about 1,400 distinct CDR3 sequences, and approximately 6.3% are seen once. The ten largest clones represent over 50% of the sample.

The CDR1 and CDR2 encoded by the germline V gene (reference sequence) are LNHDA and SQIVND. Reading from cysteine to phenylalanine, the CDR3 counts 13 amino acids. This entry keeps only the CDR3 DNA: 39 bases, framed from base 1. The junction carries 16 bases between V and J, which are trimmed by 5 bases and 14 bases respectively. The data are from a study of spatial heterogeneity in lung cancer (dated by TCRdb to between 2018 and 2020). Looking at the study overall: Beta-chain transcripts were consistently detected in greater numbers than alpha-chain transcripts, which likely reflected higher beta-chain transcript abundance. At surgery, both alpha and beta chains were TCR-sequenced in fewer than 250 tumor regions, about 64 matched nontumor lung samples and 56 PBMC samples. In tumor regions, TCR transcript counts showed a strong correlation with a T cell transcriptional module score from matched bulk RNA-seq. In non-small cell lung cancer, the study made a quantitative comparison of TCR alpha and beta repertoires among multiple tumor regions, matched nontumor lung and blood. In the raw uncorrected reads, each unique combination of TCR and UMI appeared more than ten times on average. TCR repertoire features were related to nonsynonymous mutation counts determined by whole-exome sequencing of tumor tissue.

Reading the label with the study, this specimen's time point is: sample taken at primary tumor resection. Samples were obtained from approximately 76 patients with early-stage, untreated non-small cell lung cancer from the lung TRACERx cohort. For TCR sequencing, whole RNA was extracted from tumor and nontumor lung tissue, or from cryopreserved PBMC samples, and no cell sorting was done. Patients were selected for TCR sequencing only if sufficient RNA was available from at least two tumor regions. A lung pathologist reviewed the tumor and adjacent nontumor lung specimens before the specimens were selected. Overall study outcomes, separate from this receptor: Counts of ubiquitous and regional expanded TCRs correlated with counts of ubiquitous and regional nonsynonymous mutations, respectively. TCR-seq coverage of tumor T cells was estimated to be only roughly 7% for alpha chains and more than 11% for beta chains. The tumor nonsynonymous mutation count correlated with the number of expanded alpha and beta TCRs within the tumor. Confirming at a functional level the hypothesis that regional TCRs recognize regional mutations was considered to require additional single-cell paired TCR alpha and beta sequencing.

This TCR was recovered from a female donor with early-stage non-small cell lung cancer. The sequence links TRBV19 to TRBJ1-6; there is no confident call for the D gene. Sequenced here: lung tumor tissue, sampled at surgery. The CDR3 loop reads CASSSDARVSLHF. In nucleotide form, the sequence is TGTGCCAGTAGTTCGGACGCGCGGGTGTCCCTCCACTTT.